This TCR beta chain was observed in a study of stem cell transplantation in POMP-related autoinflammatory disease (dated by TCRdb to the early 2020s). In the study overall: According to the study's hypothesis, the TRB repertoire gets skewed because defective thymoproteasomes impair MHC class I-dependent CD8+ T-cell differentiation and positive selection. Prior to transplant, the patients had skewing toward CD4+ naive T cells, low CD8+ T-cell proportions, and reduced T-cell cytokine secretion. High-throughput TRB sequencing assessed how POMP deficiency affects T-cell receptor beta repertoire diversity and CDR3 characteristics. Study-wide findings and limitations: The trend toward lower diversity and increased clonality in PRAID patients was statistically significant only for regulatory T cells. The number of unique TRB V-J gene pairings in PRAID patients was restricted. Across all analyzed T-cell subsets, PRAID patients tended toward lower TRB diversity and higher clonality.

V lost 3 bases and J lost 8 bases; the stretch between them is 10 bases long. CDR1 and CDR2, per the germline V gene (reference sequence), are GTSNPN and SVGIG. Reading from cysteine to phenylalanine, the CDR3 counts 11 amino acids. CDR3 DNA is the only sequence kept; it has 33 bases, read in frame from the first base. As regards this clone: Its antigen remains unidentified. Base-call qualities are not available, and no considerably larger clone is one nucleotide away.

This specimen's time point label, per the study, means: before hematopoietic stem cell transplant. PRAID was a condition in which autoinflammation came alongside prominent immunodeficiency. Prior to TRB sequencing, T-cell subsets (conventional T cells, CD8+ T cells, regulatory T cells, T follicular helper cells) were sorted. Preparation of the library involved the immunoSEQ multiplex PCR assay. On the authors' methods: Repertoire diversity was quantified with Shannon entropy, accounting for clonal size distribution. The Gini-Simpson index (Simpson_1-D) was used to measure inequality in clonotype distribution. TCRdb provides this immuneACCESS table in a form limited to in-frame rearrangements. Some clones are lacking; in checked studies, under half of them reflect an unresolved V gene, and why the rest are absent is not known. V, J and clone size are those of that table, while D and trimming were read from the DNA. Present in this sample are about 26,000 clones, 80% to 85% of which were seen just once. Clones ranked in the top ten supply around 2.4% of the sample.

In this chain, TRBV30 is recombined with TRBJ1-1; D gene: possibly TRBD1, on 5 matching bases. The clonotype originates from a human donor with POMP-related autoinflammation and immune dysregulation (PRAID). The sample here was CD4+ T cells from PBMCs, taken before stem cell transplantation. DNA sequence: TGTGCCTGGAGCCAGGGATCGGAAGCTTTCTTT. This sequence encodes CAWSQGSEAFF.